The following is a TCR beta chain sequence with its context. Its antigen is not yet known. No much larger clonotype is one base removed from it; base qualities were not supplied. One collaborating source in Seattle enrolled patients during active infection and followed them longitudinally through the course of disease. Each collaborating institution followed its own protocols to collect whole blood in K2EDTA tubes. For TCRbeta analysis, collaborators shipped samples as frozen whole blood, isolated PBMCs, or DNA extracted from either of those sample types. The sample comes from a study of blood T cell repertoires in COVID-19 (dated by TCRdb to 2019 to 2021). General notes on the study: The collaborator samples originated in the United States, Italy and Spain and spanned the acute and convalescent phases of COVID-19. Samples came from the ongoing ImmuneRACE study (first 160 participants) plus 1,254 subjects from 6 global collaborators. The prospective study material was composed of cDNA or gDNA derived from T cells, B-cell-depleted T cells, or PBMCs. Sample metadata almost always included a de-identified subject ID, COVID-19 status, age in years and sex. A freely available public database, intended as a resource for researchers studying the immune response to SARS-CoV-2, is where the repertoires were released. HLA class I and class II types, where available, came from metadata supplied by the sample provider rather than from assay-based typing. Subjects who had been exposed to COVID-19, were actively infected with it, or had recovered from it provided the deeply sampled blood TCRbeta repertoires that made up the dataset.

Study-wide conclusions, independent of this receptor: Clinical and demographic metadata were provided uncurated, with the amount varying by source and participant.

TCRbeta CDR3 regions were amplified from genomic DNA by means of the immunoSEQ Assay, a bias-controlled multiplex PCR. Per the original workflow: The number of nucleated cells in each sample was estimated by amplification of reference gene primers within the assay. To quantify the absolute abundance of each unique TCRbeta CDR3 rearrangement, sequence reads were collapsed and filtered. For each sample, productive Simpson clonality was calculated as the square root of Simpson's diversity index over productive rearrangements. The table was pulled from immuneACCESS by TCRdb, which kept in-frame rearrangements only. Such tables lose some clones; where checked, under half of the loss comes from unresolved V genes, and the rest has no known cause. The V and J calls and clone size are taken from that table; D and trimming were inferred from the DNA. The sample profile shows 80,000 or so clones; 70% to 90% of them were found once. Around a tenth of the sample comes from the top ten.

The CDR3 starts with the cysteine, ends with the phenylalanine, and has 14 residues. CDR3 DNA is the only sequence kept; it has 42 bases, read in frame from the first base. V has 9 bases trimmed and J has 3 bases trimmed; junction bases matching no gene number 8. The germline V gene (reference sequence) yields MNHNY for CDR1 and SVGAGI for CDR2. The source is a man between 50 and 59 years old with COVID-19, enrolled during active disease. The sequence joins TRBV6-6 to TRBJ2-1, and TRBD1 matches 7 of the central bases. The sequenced material came from peripheral blood. CDR3 sequence: CARIGQEDYNEQFF. In nucleotides, the sequence is TGTGCCAGGATCGGACAGGAGGACTACAATGAGCAGTTCTTC.